This T cell receptor (beta chain) was identified during a study of T cell repertoires in cytomegalovirus infection (dated by TCRdb to between 2018 and 2021). Describing the broader study: Recently identified HLA-C-restricted CMV epitopes, whose presentation resists viral immunomodulation, were targeted by peptide stimulations together with well-studied HLA-B-restricted epitopes. Because public TCR beta signatures pointed to carriage of CMV infection together with the matching HLA type, the HLA type of each donor mattered for the analysis. Overall results and qualifications from the work: The ex vivo response was dominated by HLA-C-restricted CMV-specific TCR beta clonotypes, and the single most frequent clonotype in two of eight donors was supplied by these HLA-C-restricted clonotypes. Carriers of CMV infection plus the relevant HLA type were discriminated by the cumulative frequency of public TCR beta family members in the study cohort and in an independent approximately 360-donor cohort.

The treatment or condition label, as the study defines it: in vitro stimulation with specific CMV peptide epitopes to enrich CMV-specific T cells. The sequencer listed for this sample is Illumina HiSeq 1500. Using fastp trimming at Q25 and MiXCR clonotype assembly, TCRdb reanalyzed the public sequencing data and kept in-frame beta chains. Identical CDR3 protein sequences are pooled into one entry, listed with their most common genes and DNA. The sample includes nearly 700,000 distinct CDR3 sequences, with around 32% observed a single time. Of the sample, about 18% falls within the top ten clones. This clonotype has a count of ten or more. Its antigen has not been determined. Base qualities were left out, and no much larger clone turns up one base away. The sample was cultured PBMCs, taken from culture after CMV antigen stimulation. The TCR was taken from a human donor in good health (CMV status not recorded). Some clones in this sample may be carry-over from other donors' samples.

This receptor carries the CDR3 CASSLAPRGVSTEAFF. Read as DNA, the sequence is TGTGCCAGCAGCTTAGCCCCCCGAGGGGTTTCCACTGAAGCTTTCTTT. The rearranged segments are TRBV7-2 and TRBJ1-1; perhaps TRBD1 is the D gene, with 5 bases matching. The V and J ends are trimmed by 0 bases and 4 bases, leaving 15 bases between them. The CDR1 and CDR2 encoded by the germline V gene are SGHTA and FQGNSA. The CDR3, cysteine through phenylalanine, is 16 amino acids long. CDR3 DNA is the only sequence kept; it has 48 bases, read in frame from the first base.